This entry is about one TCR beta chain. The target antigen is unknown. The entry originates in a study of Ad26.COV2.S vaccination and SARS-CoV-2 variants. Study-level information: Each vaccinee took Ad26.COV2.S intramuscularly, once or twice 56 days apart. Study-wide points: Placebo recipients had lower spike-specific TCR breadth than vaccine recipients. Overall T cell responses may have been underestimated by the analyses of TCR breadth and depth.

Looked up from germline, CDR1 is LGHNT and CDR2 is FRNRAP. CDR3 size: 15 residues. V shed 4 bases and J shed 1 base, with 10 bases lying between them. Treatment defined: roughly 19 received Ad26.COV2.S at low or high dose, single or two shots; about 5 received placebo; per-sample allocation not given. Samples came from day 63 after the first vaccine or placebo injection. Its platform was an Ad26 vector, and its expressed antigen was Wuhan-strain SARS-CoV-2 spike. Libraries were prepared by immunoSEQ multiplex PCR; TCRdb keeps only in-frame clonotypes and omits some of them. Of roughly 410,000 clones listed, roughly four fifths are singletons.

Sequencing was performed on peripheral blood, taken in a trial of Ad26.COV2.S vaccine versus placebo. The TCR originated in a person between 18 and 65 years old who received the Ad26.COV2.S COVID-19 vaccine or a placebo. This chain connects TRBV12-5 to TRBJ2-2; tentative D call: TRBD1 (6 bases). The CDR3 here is CASGYPQGNTGELFF. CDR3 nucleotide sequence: TGTGCTAGTGGTTACCCACAGGGGAACACCGGGGAGCTGTTTTTT.